This TCR beta chain comes out of a study of shared clonotypes between healthy human individuals. Study summary: Donors, aged 18 to 49, were a couple of women and three men.

CD8 memory was a combination of CD45RO+ cells and CCR7-negative CD45RA+ TemRA cells. Clones were read by immunoSEQ multiplex PCR, and TCRdb kept only the in-frame ones, dropping some. The table lists 100,000 to 120,000 clones, around 71% of them singletons. The sample was memory CD8+ T cells sorted from blood. Subset meaning: CD45RO+ cells pooled with CCR7-negative TemRA cells. This clonotype was sampled from a woman aged 25 to 45 in good health.

CDR3 region: CASSPINSLNQPQHF. Here the CDR3 DNA reads TGTGCCAGCAGTCCAATAAACAGCTTGAATCAGCCCCAGCATTTT. The chain recombines TRBV28 with TRBJ1-5; D unclear. V shed 5 bases and J shed 4 bases, with 15 bases lying between them. The length of the CDR3 is 15 residues. Per the germline V gene, CDR1 is MDHEN and CDR2 is SYDVKM.